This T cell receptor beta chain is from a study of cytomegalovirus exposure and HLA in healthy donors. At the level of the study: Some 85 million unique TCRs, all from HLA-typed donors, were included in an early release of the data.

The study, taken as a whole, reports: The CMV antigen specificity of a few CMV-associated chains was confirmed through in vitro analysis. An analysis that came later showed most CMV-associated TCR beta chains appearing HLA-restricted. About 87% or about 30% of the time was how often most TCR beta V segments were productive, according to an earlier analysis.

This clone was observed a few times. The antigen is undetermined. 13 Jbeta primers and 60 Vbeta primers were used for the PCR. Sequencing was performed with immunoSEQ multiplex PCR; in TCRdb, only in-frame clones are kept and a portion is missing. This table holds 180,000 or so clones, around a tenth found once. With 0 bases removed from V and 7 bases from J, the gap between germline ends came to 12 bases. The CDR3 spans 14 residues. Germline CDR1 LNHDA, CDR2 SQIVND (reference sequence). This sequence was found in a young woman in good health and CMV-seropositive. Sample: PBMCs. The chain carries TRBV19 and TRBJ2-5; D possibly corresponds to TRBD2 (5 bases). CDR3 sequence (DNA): TGTGCCAGTAGTATAGAGCGAGCGGCGGGGACCCAGTACTTC. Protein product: CASSIERAAGTQYF.